Listed here are 8 T cell receptor beta chains from one sample, sequenced in a study of blood T cell repertoires in COVID-19. Clones were read by immunoSEQ multiplex PCR, and TCRdb kept only the in-frame ones, dropping some. This table holds 72,000 or so clones, approximately 85% found once. The sequencing input was peripheral blood. These receptor sequences come from a woman at least 80 years old with active or convalescent COVID-19.

The chain recombines TRBV28 with TRBJ1-1, with 10 bases matching TRBD1. The CDR3 totals 12 residues. CDR1 is MDHEN and CDR2 is SYDVKM in the germline V gene. Unmatched junction bases numbered 5, after V lost 8 bases and J lost 8 bases. Here the CDR3 reads CASRLGQGEAFF. Written as DNA, the CDR3 is TGTGCCAGCCGCTTGGGACAGGGGGAAGCTTTCTTT.

CDR3 DNA: TGCGCCAGCAGCCAAGGGATTGGACAGCTGAACACTGAAGCTTTCTTT. This translates into CASSQGIGQLNTEAFF. The chain has TRBV4-3 and TRBJ1-1; weak D call: TRBD1 (6 bases). The CDR3 is 16 amino acids. V dropped 1 base and J dropped 0 bases, with 12 bases sitting between them. Per the germline V gene, CDR1 is LGHNA and CDR2 is YSLEER.

The chain couples TRBV4-3 to TRBJ1-3, with D tentatively TRBD1 (6 bases). The CDR3 has 14 residues. Deletions cut 3 bases from V and 3 bases from J, with 9 bases between. Germline V gene data show CDR1 as LGHNA and CDR2 as YSLEER. The CDR3 is CASSQTGLGNTIYF. In nucleotides, the CDR3 is TGCGCCAGCAGCCAGACAGGACTTGGAAACACCATATATTTT.

This chain uses TRBV6-5 with TRBJ2-5, with a weak D call TRBD2 (5 bases). Per the germline V gene, CDR1 is MNHEY and CDR2 is SVGAGI. The CDR3 length is 13 residues. V lost 7 bases, J lost 5 bases, and 14 bases lay in between. CDR3: CASTRPGVETQYF. The CDR3 DNA follows: TGTGCCAGCACCCGACCCGGGGTGGAGACCCAGTACTTC.

The DNA of the CDR3 is TGTGCCAGCAGTCCTTCAGGGGCCCCCGGCGAGCAGTACTTC. This translates into CASSPSGAPGEQYF. This chain uses TRBV6-5 with TRBJ2-7, with a possible D match to TRBD1 (6 bases). The CDR3 runs 14 residues. The germline V gene has CDR1 MNHEY and CDR2 SVGAGI. The V and J ends lost 5 bases and 6 bases respectively, with 17 bases between them.

The CDR3 spells CASSLSRGDEKLFF. In DNA form, the CDR3 reads TGTGCCAGCAGTTTATCCAGGGGGGATGAAAAACTGTTTTTT. The V gene is TRBV28, the J gene TRBJ1-4, with TRBD1 identical over 7 bases. V lost 1 base and J lost 6; bases outside the gene matches: 2. CDR3 length: 14 residues. Germline V gene data show CDR1 as MDHEN and CDR2 as SYDVKM. Full variable domain (rest looked up from reference TRBV28 and TRBJ1-4): DVKVTQSSRYLVKRTGEKVFLECVQDMDHENMFWYRQDPGLGLRLIYFSYDVKMKEKGDIPEGYSVSREKKERFSLILESASTNQTSMYLCASSLSRGDEKLFFGSGTQLSVL.

The chain couples TRBV7-9 to TRBJ1-2; D is ambiguous. This CDR3 is 16 amino acids long. Trimming cost V 1 base and J 5 bases, with 17 bases left between them. CDR1 and CDR2 from the germline V gene are SEHNR and FQNEAQ (reference sequence). This chain's CDR3 is CASSLGVSTRKYGYTF. CDR3 nucleotide sequence: TGTGCCAGCAGCTTAGGGGTGTCGACGCGGAAATATGGCTACACCTTC.

The V call is TRBV2, the J call TRBJ1-1, with 7 bases identical to TRBD1. V was clipped by 6 bases and J by 1 base; unmatched bases: 8. Germline loops: CDR1 SNHLY, CDR2 FYNNEI. The CDR3 has 15 residues. CDR3 residues: CASSRTGATNTEAFF. DNA for the CDR3: TGTGCCAGCAGCCGGACAGGCGCCACGAACACTGAAGCTTTCTTT.